These T cell receptor beta chains were read from a single sample in a study of T cells in localized non-small cell lung cancer. Sequencing used immunoSEQ multiplex PCR; TCRdb keeps in-frame clones, though not all of them. The data contain roughly 26,000 clones, 88% of them seen just once; the ten biggest clones take up over 12%. The sequencing used peripheral blood, collected before any cancer treatment. The receptors were sampled from a female donor at least 60 years old with stage II squamous cell lung carcinoma. The CDR3 runs from the conserved cysteine through the conserved F or W. A D gene is named only where the DNA matches it firmly. Clone size is given for some rows only: seen once, a few or many times, or a class if the clone is expanded.

J	D	V	size	CDR3	DNA
TRBJ1-2	NA	TRBV7-2	once	CASSLPGVYGYTF	TGTGCCAGCAGCCTTCCAGGGGTATATGGCTACACCTTC
TRBJ1-5	NA	TRBV18	NA	CASSSDRNQPQHF	TGTGCCAGCTCATCGGACCGCAATCAGCCCCAGCATTTT
TRBJ1-4	NA	TRBV4-1	NA	CASSQERKLFF	TGCGCCAGCAGCCAGGAGAGAAAACTGTTTTTT
TRBJ2-3	NA	TRBV7-2	NA	CASSITRSTDTQYF	TGTGCCAGCAGCATAACTCGGAGCACAGATACGCAGTATTTT
TRBJ1-6	NA	TRBV5-6	NA	CASSTRDLRSSPLHF	TGTGCCAGCAGCACCCGGGACCTTCGGTCTTCACCCCTCCACTTT
TRBJ1-1	NA	TRBV28	NA	CASSATGEMNTEAFF	TGTGCCAGCAGTGCCACCGGGGAGATGAACACTGAAGCTTTCTTT
TRBJ2-7	NA	TRBV18	NA	CASSESTGPPYEQYF	TGTGCCAGCTCAGAATCCACGGGACCCCCCTACGAGCAGTACTTC
TRBJ2-3	TRBD1	TRBV6-5	NA	CASSRDRESDTQYF	TGTGCCAGCAGTCGGGACAGGGAGTCAGATACGCAGTATTTT
TRBJ2-1	NA	TRBV7-9	NA	CASSLKGGGGPGFNEQFF	TGTGCCAGCAGCTTAAAGGGAGGAGGGGGGCCCGGCTTCAATGAGCAGTTCTTC
TRBJ1-1	NA	TRBV10-3	few	CAISSSEGAKAFF	TGTGCCATCAGCTCATCAGAAGGGGCGAAAGCTTTCTTT
TRBJ2-7	NA	TRBV6-1	NA	CASALDPSGNEQYF	TGTGCCAGCGCATTAGATCCGTCCGGCAACGAGCAGTACTTC
TRBJ1-3	NA	TRBV30	NA	CAWKGSSYSGNTIYF	TGTGCCTGGAAGGGCAGTTCCTACTCTGGAAACACCATATATTTT
TRBJ2-2	TRBD2	TRBV7-9	NA	CASSLTSGTGELFF	TGTGCCAGCAGCTTGACTAGCGGCACCGGGGAGCTGTTTTTT
TRBJ1-1	NA	TRBV14	once	CASSQVPGNTEAFF	TGTGCCAGCAGCCAAGTCCCGGGGAACACTGAAGCTTTCTTT
TRBJ1-3	NA	TRBV15	once	CATSSDFGQLSGNTIYF	TGTGCCACCAGCAGCGACTTCGGACAGTTATCTGGAAACACCATATATTTT
TRBJ1-6	NA	TRBV18	NA	CASSPEGFRDSPLHF	TGTGCCAGCTCACCAGAAGGATTCCGGGATTCACCCCTCCACTTT
TRBJ2-7	NA	TRBV28	NA	CASSSGHSYEQYF	TGTGCCAGCAGTTCGGGCCACTCCTACGAGCAGTACTTC
TRBJ2-5	NA	TRBV2	NA	CASSEVLAGQETQYF	TGTGCCAGCAGTGAAGTCTTGGCCGGCCAAGAGACCCAGTACTTC
TRBJ1-2	NA	TRBV7-8	NA	CASSLATNYGYTF	TGTGCCAGCAGCTTAGCCACTAACTATGGCTACACCTTC
TRBJ1-2	NA	TRBV7-9	NA	CASRTDSNYGYTF	TGTGCCAGCAGGACCGACAGCAACTATGGCTACACCTTC
TRBJ1-2	NA	TRBV18	NA	CASSPSQGNYGYTF	TGTGCCAGCTCTCCGTCCCAGGGTAACTATGGCTACACCTTC
TRBJ2-7	TRBD1	TRBV6-6	NA	CASRPGQGAYEQYF	TGTGCCAGCAGGCCGGGACAGGGGGCCTACGAGCAGTACTTC
TRBJ2-6	TRBD1	TRBV5-4	NA	CASSDGLPDRGSGANVLTF	TGTGCCAGCAGCGATGGCCTCCCGGACAGGGGGTCCGGGGCCAACGTCCTGACTTTC
TRBJ2-1	NA	TRBV5-6	NA	CASSFSLLEDNEQFF	TGTGCCAGCAGCTTTTCACTTCTTGAGGACAATGAGCAGTTCTTC
TRBJ1-1	NA	TRBV30	NA	CAWSVRGHPFSEAFF	TGTGCCTGGAGTGTACGTGGCCATCCCTTTTCTGAAGCTTTCTTT
TRBJ2-2	NA	TRBV4-3	NA	CASSYVPSTAGELFF	TGCGCCAGCAGCTACGTGCCCTCCACCGCCGGGGAGCTGTTTTTT
TRBJ1-4	NA	TRBV11-2	NA	CASSLDRGQGNEKLFF	TGTGCCAGCAGCTTAGATCGGGGGCAGGGAAATGAAAAACTGTTTTTT
TRBJ2-7	NA	TRBV28	few	CASSPRTYEQYF	TGTGCCAGCAGTCCACGGACCTACGAGCAGTACTTC
TRBJ2-3	NA	TRBV10-3	NA	CAINTDRRTDTQYF	TGTGCCATCAATACAGACAGGCGCACAGATACGCAGTATTTT
TRBJ2-2	NA	TRBV7-6	NA	CASSLDVMFTGELFF	TGTGCCAGCAGCTTAGATGTAATGTTTACCGGGGAGCTGTTTTTT